This paragraph reports one TCR beta chain. This record comes from a study of blood T cell repertoires in COVID-19. Across the study: Sites in the United States, Italy and Spain provided acute and convalescent COVID-19 samples. The cDNA or gDNA used as material had been derived from T cells, B-cell-depleted T cells, or PBMCs.

Original processing methods: Estimated nucleated cell counts came from reference gene primer amplification. Assay: immunoSEQ multiplex PCR; the TCRdb copy retains only in-frame clones and omits some. V and J calls and clone size are copied from that table; D and trimming were computed from the DNA. Here the sample spans about 43,000 clones, 75% to 90% being singletons. V lost 5 bases and J lost 2; bases outside the gene matches: 4. The germline CDR1 and CDR2 sequences are MNHNY and SVGAGI (reference sequence). The CDR3 contains 14 residues. Sequenced material: peripheral blood. The chain employs TRBV6-6 and TRBJ1-2, with 8 nucleotides matching TRBD1. The sequence was collected from a man aged 55 to 70 with active COVID-19. The CDR3 is CASSTRTGNYGYTF. Here the CDR3 DNA reads TGTGCCAGCAGTACCAGGACAGGGAACTATGGCTACACCTTC.